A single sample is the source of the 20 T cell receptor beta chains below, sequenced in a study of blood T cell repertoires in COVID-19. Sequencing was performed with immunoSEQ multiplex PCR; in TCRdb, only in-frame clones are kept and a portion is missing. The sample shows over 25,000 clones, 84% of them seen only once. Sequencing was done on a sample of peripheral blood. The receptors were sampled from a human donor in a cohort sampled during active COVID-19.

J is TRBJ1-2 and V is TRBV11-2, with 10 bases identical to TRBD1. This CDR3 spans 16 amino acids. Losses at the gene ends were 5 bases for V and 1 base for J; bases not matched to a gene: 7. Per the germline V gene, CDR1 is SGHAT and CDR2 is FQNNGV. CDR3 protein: CASSQTGGANNYGYTF. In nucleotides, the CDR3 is TGTGCCAGCAGCCAGACAGGGGGCGCAAATAACTATGGCTACACCTTC.

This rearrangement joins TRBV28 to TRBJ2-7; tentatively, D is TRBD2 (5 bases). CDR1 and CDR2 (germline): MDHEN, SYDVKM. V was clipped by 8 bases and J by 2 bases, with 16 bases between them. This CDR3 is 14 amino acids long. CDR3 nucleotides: TGTGCCAGCGGGAGTGGGGATAGCGCCTACGAGCAGTACTTC. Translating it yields CASGSGDSAYEQYF.

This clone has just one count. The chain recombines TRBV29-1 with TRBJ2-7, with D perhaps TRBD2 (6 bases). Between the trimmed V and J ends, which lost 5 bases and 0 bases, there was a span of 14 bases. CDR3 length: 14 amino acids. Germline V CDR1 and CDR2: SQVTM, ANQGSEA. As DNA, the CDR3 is TGCAGCGTTCTTTTAGCGGTGACCTCCTACGAGCAGTACTTC. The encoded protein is CSVLLAVTSYEQYF.

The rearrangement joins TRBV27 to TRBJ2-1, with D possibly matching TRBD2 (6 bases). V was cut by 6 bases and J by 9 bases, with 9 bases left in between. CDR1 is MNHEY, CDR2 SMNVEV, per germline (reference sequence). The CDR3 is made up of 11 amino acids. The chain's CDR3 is CASRTGLEQFF. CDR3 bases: TGTGCCAGCAGAACGGGACTTGAGCAGTTCTTC.

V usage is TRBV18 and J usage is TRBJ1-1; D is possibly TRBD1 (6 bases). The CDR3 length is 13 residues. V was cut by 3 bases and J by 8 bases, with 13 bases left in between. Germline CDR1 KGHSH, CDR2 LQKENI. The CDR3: CASSPGLDSEAFF. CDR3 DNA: TGTGCCAGCTCACCGGGTTTGGACAGCGAAGCTTTCTTT.

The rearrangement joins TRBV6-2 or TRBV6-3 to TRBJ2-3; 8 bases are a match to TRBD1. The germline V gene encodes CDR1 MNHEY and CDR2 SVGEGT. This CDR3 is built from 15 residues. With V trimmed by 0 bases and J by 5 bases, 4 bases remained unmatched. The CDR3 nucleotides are TGTGCCAGCAGTTACTCGCAGGGGGCGGGAGATACGCAGTATTTT. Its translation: CASSYSQGAGDTQYF.

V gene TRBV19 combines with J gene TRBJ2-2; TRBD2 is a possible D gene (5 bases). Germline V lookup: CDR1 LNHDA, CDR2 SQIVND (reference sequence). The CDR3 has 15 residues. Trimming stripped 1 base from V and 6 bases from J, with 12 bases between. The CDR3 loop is CASSIVLRTPGELFF. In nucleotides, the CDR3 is TGTGCCAGTAGTATAGTTCTTCGGACTCCCGGGGAGCTGTTTTTT.

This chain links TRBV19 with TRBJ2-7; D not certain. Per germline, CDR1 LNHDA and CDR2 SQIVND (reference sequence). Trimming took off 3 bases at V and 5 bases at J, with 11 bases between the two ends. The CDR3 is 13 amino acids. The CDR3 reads CASSISQSDEQYF. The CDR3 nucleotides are TGTGCCAGTAGTATTAGTCAAAGCGACGAGCAGTACTTC.

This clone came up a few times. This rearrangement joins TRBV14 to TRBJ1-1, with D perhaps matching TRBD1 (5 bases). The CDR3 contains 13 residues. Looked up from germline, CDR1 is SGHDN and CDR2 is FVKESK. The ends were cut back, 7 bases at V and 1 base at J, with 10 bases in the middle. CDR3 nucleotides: TGTGCCAGCAAAAGGACATCGAACACTGAAGCTTTCTTT. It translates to CASKRTSNTEAFF. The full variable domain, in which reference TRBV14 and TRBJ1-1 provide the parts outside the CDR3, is EAGVTQFPSHSVIEKGQTVTLRCDPISGHDNLYWYRRVMGKEIKFLLHFVKESKQDESGMPNNRFLAERTGGTYSTLKVQPAELEDSGVYFCASKRTSNTEAFFGQGTRLTVV.

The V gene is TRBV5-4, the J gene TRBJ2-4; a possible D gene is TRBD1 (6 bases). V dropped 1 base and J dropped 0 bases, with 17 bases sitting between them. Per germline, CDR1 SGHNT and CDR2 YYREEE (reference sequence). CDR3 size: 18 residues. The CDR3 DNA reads TGTGCCAGCAGCTTGACAGGGTCCGTCCCCGTAGCCAAAAACATTCAGTACTTC. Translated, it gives CASSLTGSVPVAKNIQYF.

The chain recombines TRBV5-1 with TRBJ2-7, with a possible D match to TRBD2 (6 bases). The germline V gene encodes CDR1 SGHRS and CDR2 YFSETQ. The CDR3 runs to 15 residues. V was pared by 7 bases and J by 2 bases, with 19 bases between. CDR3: CASARDSGRTYEQYF. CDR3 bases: TGCGCCAGCGCGCGGGATAGCGGCCGGACCTACGAGCAGTACTTC.

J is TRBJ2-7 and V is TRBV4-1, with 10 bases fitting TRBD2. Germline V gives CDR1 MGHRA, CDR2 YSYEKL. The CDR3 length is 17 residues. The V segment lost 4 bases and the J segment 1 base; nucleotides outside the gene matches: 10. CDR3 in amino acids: CASSRQASSGGSYEQYF. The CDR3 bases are TGCGCCAGCAGCCGGCAGGCATCTAGCGGGGGTTCCTACGAGCAGTACTTC.

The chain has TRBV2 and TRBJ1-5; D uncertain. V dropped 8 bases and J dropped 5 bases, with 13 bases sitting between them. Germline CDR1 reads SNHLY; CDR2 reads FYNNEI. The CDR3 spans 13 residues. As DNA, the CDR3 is TGTGCCAGCCAGCCTCAGCGTGATCAGCCCCAGCATTTT. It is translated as CASQPQRDQPQHF.

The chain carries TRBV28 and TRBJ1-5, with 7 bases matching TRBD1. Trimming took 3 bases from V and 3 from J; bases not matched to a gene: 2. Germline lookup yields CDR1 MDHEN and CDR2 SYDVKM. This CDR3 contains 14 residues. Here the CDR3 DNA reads TGTGCCAGCAGTTTGGGACAGCACAATCAGCCCCAGCATTTT. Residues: CASSLGQHNQPQHF.

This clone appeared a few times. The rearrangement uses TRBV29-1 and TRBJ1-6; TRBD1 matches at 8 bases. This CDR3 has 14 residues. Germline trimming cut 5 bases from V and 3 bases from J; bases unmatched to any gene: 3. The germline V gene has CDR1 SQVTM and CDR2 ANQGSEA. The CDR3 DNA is TGCAGCGTTCGACAGGGGAACTATAATTCACCCCTCCACTTT. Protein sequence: CSVRQGNYNSPLHF.

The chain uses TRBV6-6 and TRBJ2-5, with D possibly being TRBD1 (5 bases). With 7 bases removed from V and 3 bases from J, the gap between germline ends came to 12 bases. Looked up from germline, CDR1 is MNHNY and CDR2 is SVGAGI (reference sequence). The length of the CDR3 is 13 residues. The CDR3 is CASNRQGEETQYF. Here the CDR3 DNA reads TGTGCCAGCAACCGGCAGGGTGAAGAGACCCAGTACTTC.

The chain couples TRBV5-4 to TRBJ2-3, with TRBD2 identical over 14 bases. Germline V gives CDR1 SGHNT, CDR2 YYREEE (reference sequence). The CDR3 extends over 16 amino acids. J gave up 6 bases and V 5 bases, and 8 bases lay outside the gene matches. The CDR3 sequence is CASRPGLAGAGDTQYF. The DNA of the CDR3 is TGTGCCAGCAGACCGGGACTAGCGGGGGCGGGGGATACGCAGTATTTT.

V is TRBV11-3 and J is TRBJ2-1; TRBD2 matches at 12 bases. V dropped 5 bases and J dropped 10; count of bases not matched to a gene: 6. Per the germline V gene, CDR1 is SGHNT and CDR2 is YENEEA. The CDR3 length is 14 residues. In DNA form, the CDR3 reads TGTGCCAGCAGCACCCGGACTAGCGGGGAAGAGCAGTTCTTC. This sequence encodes CASSTRTSGEEQFF.

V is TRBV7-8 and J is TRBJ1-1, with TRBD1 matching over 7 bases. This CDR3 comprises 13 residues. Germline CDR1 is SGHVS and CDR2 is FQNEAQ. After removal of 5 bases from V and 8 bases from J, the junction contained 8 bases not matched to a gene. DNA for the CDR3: TGTGCCAGCAGCCTCAATCCGGACAGGGAAGCTTTCTTT. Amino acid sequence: CASSLNPDREAFF.

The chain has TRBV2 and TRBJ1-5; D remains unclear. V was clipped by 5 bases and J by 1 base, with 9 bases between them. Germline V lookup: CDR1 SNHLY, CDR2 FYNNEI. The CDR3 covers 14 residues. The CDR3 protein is CASSRAGSNQPQHF. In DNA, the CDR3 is TGTGCCAGCAGTAGGGCGGGGAGCAATCAGCCCCAGCATTTT.